Listed below are T cell receptor beta chains from one sample, sequenced in a study of radiation and T cells in renal cell carcinoma. The data were produced by immunoSEQ multiplex PCR, yet TCRdb's version contains in-frame clones alone and is incomplete. The sample carries about 120,000 clones, more than 80% recorded once. Sequenced here: blood, sampled from a patient whose treatment included radiotherapy and nephrectomy. The receptors stem from a woman aged 60-75 years with renal cell carcinoma. Each CDR3 is given with its conserved first and last residue. The D gene is left open where the match is weak. Only part of the rows carry a size: once, few, many, or a class if the clone is expanded.

V	D	J	size	CDR3	DNA
TRBV29-1	TRBD2	TRBJ2-3	NA	CSVGAGTSGFTDTQYF	TGCAGCGTTGGAGCCGGGACTAGCGGCTTCACAGATACGCAGTATTTT
TRBV11-2	TRBD1	TRBJ1-1	NA	CASSLGQHTEAFF	TGTGCCAGCAGTTTGGGACAGCACACTGAAGCTTTCTTT
TRBV19	NA	TRBJ1-1	NA	CASSRGITEAFF	TGTGCCAGTAGCAGGGGAATAACTGAAGCTTTCTTT
TRBV14	NA	TRBJ1-4	NA	CASSQDRQGRLFF	TGTGCCAGCAGCCAAGACCGGCAGGGCAGACTGTTTTTT
TRBV4-2	NA	TRBJ1-4	NA	CASSPGTRGGEKLFF	TGTGCCAGCAGCCCAGGGACCCGCGGGGGTGAAAAACTGTTTTTT
TRBV12-5	NA	TRBJ1-2	NA	CAGLKQGDYGYTF	TGTGCTGGTTTAAAACAGGGAGACTATGGCTACACCTTC
TRBV9	NA	TRBJ1-3	NA	CASSVASGSLTSGNTIYF	TGTGCCAGCAGCGTAGCTAGTGGCAGCCTTACCTCTGGAAACACCATATATTTT
TRBV6-1	TRBD1	TRBJ2-3	NA	CASRKDRAADTQYF	TGTGCCAGCCGGAAGGACAGGGCTGCAGATACGCAGTATTTT
TRBV29-1	TRBD2	TRBJ2-3	NA	CSVGEGNKDTQYF	TGCAGCGTTGGGGAGGGAAACAAGGATACGCAGTATTTT
TRBV5-5	TRBD1	TRBJ1-2	NA	CASSLTDRGFGYGYTF	TGTGCCAGCAGCCTTACGGACAGGGGGTTCGGGTATGGCTACACCTTC
TRBV28	NA	TRBJ1-5	NA	CASSLGLGATTGQPQHF	TGTGCCAGCAGTTTGGGCCTCGGGGCAACGACAGGCCAGCCCCAGCATTTT
TRBV30	NA	TRBJ2-1	NA	CAWSVPRPYNEQFF	TGTGCCTGGAGTGTACCAAGACCCTACAATGAGCAGTTCTTC
TRBV10-3	NA	TRBJ2-5	NA	CAISERQSQETQYF	TGTGCCATCAGTGAGAGGCAGAGCCAAGAGACCCAGTACTTC
TRBV6-5	NA	TRBJ2-1	NA	CASSYSGGILRNEQFF	TGTGCCAGCAGTTACTCAGGGGGGATCCTACGCAATGAGCAGTTCTTC
TRBV2	NA	TRBJ2-4	few	CARRDTENIQYF	TGTGCCAGACGGGACACAGAAAACATTCAGTACTTC
TRBV6-6	TRBD1	TRBJ1-4	NA	CASTSVGTGNEKLFF	TGTGCCAGCACTTCCGTCGGGACAGGGAATGAAAAACTGTTTTTT
TRBV4-1	TRBD2	TRBJ2-1	NA	CASSLPTLGGVYNEQFF	TGCGCCAGCAGCCTCCCAACCCTGGGGGGGGTGTACAATGAGCAGTTCTTC
TRBV27	NA	TRBJ2-1	NA	CASSPSFGAGRYNEQFF	TGTGCCAGCAGTCCCTCATTCGGGGCGGGACGGTACAATGAGCAGTTCTTC
TRBV19	NA	TRBJ1-3	NA	CASSISDSRNTIYF	TGTGCCAGTAGTATCTCGGACAGTCGAAACACCATATATTTT
TRBV4-2	NA	TRBJ1-1	NA	CASSQDPSAAEAFF	TGTGCCAGCAGCCAAGATCCCTCGGCGGCTGAAGCTTTCTTT
TRBV25-1	NA	TRBJ1-2	NA	CASSETGRTEGYTF	TGTGCCAGCAGTGAAACCGGACGGACGGAAGGCTACACCTTC
TRBV4-1	NA	TRBJ2-3	NA	CASSQEIGGVVDTQYF	TGCGCCAGCAGCCAAGAAATAGGGGGGGTGGTAGATACGCAGTATTTT
TRBV9	TRBD2	TRBJ2-1	NA	CASSRGSGAGQYNEQFF	TGTGCCAGCAGCCGGGGCAGCGGGGCGGGGCAATACAATGAGCAGTTCTTC
TRBV6-6	NA	TRBJ2-4	NA	CASSPGGIGEKNIQYF	TGTGCCAGCAGTCCGGGGGGCATTGGGGAAAAAAACATTCAGTACTTC
TRBV9	TRBD2	TRBJ2-3	once	CASSVAGGLTDTQYF	TGTGCCAGCAGCGTAGCGGGGGGGCTTACAGATACGCAGTATTTT
TRBV5-1	NA	TRBJ1-4	NA	CASSGQGFPNEKLFF	TGCGCCAGCAGCGGCCAAGGGTTCCCTAATGAAAAACTGTTTTTT
TRBV29-1	TRBD2	TRBJ2-5	NA	CSVDSGKKETQYF	TGCAGCGTTGACAGCGGGAAAAAAGAGACCCAGTACTTC
TRBV4-3	TRBD2	TRBJ2-7	NA	CASSQGTSGRYYEQYF	TGCGCCAGCAGCCAGGGGACTAGCGGGAGGTACTACGAGCAGTACTTC
TRBV7-9	NA	TRBJ1-2	NA	CASSLVLGAGERYGYTF	TGTGCCAGCAGCTTAGTGTTGGGGGCAGGGGAGCGGTATGGCTACACCTTC
TRBV29-1	TRBD1	TRBJ1-2	NA	CSVAIQGAGYGYTF	TGCAGCGTTGCAATTCAGGGGGCGGGCTATGGCTACACCTTC
TRBV5-6	NA	TRBJ2-1	NA	CASSLKAAPANEQFF	TGTGCCAGCAGCTTGAAGGCGGCTCCCGCCAATGAGCAGTTCTTC
TRBV7-9	TRBD2	TRBJ2-1	few	CASSLPGTSGWTLF	TGTGCCAGCAGCTTACCTGGGACTAGCGGGTGGACCCTCTTC
TRBV10-3	TRBD2	TRBJ2-7	NA	CAISVDGGSSYEQYF	TGTGCCATCAGTGTCGATGGCGGGAGCTCCTACGAGCAGTACTTC
TRBV9	NA	TRBJ1-2	NA	CASSVGQGVYGYTF	TGTGCCAGCAGCGTAGGTCAGGGAGTCTATGGCTACACCTTC
TRBV2	NA	TRBJ2-6	NA	CASSERAGSFGANVLTF	TGTGCCAGCAGTGAACGGGCGGGCTCCTTTGGGGCCAACGTCCTGACTTTC
TRBV19	NA	TRBJ1-1	NA	CASKNLFRNTEAFF	TGTGCCAGTAAAAATTTATTTAGGAACACTGAAGCTTTCTTT
TRBV6-5	NA	TRBJ2-5	NA	CASSRRPGQETQYF	TGTGCCAGCAGTCGCCGGCCCGGACAAGAGACCCAGTACTTC
TRBV5-1	NA	TRBJ1-5	few	CASSPYPGPDRTNQPQHF	TGCGCCAGCAGCCCCTACCCTGGGCCCGACAGGACCAATCAGCCCCAGCATTTT
TRBV21-1	NA	TRBJ1-4	NA	CASSKVGGLEEAREKLFF	TGTGCCAGCAGCAAAGTAGGGGGGCTGGAGGAAGCAAGGGAAAAACTGTTTTTT
TRBV10-2	NA	TRBJ1-5	NA	CASSEGSIRSNQPQHF	TGCGCCAGCAGTGAAGGATCTATTCGGAGCAATCAGCCCCAGCATTTT